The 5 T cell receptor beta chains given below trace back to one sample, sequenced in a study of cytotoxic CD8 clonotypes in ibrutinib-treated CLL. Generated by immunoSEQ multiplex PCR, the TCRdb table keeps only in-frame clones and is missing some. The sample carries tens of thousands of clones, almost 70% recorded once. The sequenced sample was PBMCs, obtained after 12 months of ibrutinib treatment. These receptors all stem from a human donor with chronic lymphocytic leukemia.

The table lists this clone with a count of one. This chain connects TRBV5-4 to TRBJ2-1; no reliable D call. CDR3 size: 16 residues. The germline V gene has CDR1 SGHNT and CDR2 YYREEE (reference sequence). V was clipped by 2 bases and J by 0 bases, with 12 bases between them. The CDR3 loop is CASSLGGASSYNEQFF. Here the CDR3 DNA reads TGTGCCAGCAGCTTAGGTGGCGCGAGCTCCTACAATGAGCAGTTCTTC.

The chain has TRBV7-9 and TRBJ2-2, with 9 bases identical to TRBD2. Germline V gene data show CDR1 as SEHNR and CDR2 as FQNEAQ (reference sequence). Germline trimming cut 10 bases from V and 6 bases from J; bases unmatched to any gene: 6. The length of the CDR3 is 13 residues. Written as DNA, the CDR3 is TGTGCCACCCTAGCGGGGAAACCCGGGGAGCTGTTTTTT. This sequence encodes CATLAGKPGELFF.

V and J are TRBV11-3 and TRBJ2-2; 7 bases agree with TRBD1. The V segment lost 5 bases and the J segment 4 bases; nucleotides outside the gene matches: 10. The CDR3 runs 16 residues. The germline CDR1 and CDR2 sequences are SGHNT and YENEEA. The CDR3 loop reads CASSKRGGAGTGELFF. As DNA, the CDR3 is TGTGCCAGCAGCAAAAGAGGGGGCGCGGGCACCGGGGAGCTGTTTTTT.

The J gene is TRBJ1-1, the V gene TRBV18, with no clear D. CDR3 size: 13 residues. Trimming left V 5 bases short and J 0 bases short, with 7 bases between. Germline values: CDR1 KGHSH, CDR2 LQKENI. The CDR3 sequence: CASSAGMNTEAFF. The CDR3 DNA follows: TGTGCCAGCTCAGCTGGGATGAACACTGAAGCTTTCTTT.

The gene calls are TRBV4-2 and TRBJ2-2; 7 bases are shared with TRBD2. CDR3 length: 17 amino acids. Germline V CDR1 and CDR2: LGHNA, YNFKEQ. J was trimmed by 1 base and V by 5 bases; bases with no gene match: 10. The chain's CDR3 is CASSLELLALNTGELFF. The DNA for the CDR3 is TGTGCCAGCAGCTTGGAATTACTAGCGTTGAACACCGGGGAGCTGTTTTTT.